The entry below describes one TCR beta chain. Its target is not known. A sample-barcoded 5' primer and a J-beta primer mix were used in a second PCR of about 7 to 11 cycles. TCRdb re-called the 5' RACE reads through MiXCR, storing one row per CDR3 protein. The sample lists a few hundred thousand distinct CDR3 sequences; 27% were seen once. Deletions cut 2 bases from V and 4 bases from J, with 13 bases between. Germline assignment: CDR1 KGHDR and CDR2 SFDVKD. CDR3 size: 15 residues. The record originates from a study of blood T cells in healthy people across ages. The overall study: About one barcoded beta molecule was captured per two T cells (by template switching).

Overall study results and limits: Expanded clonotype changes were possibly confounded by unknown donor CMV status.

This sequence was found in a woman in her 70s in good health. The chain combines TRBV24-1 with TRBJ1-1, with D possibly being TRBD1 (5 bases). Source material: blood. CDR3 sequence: CATSDSKGPGTEAFF. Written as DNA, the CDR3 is TGTGCCACCAGTGATTCGAAGGGACCGGGCACTGAAGCTTTCTTT.